This T cell receptor beta chain was retrieved from a study of CD8 T cells in Susac syndrome. An input of roughly 0.5 to 1 ug of RNA was subjected to reverse transcription using random hexamers. By means of immunoSEQ multiplex PCR, TCR beta CDR3 spanning 54 Vbeta and 13 Jbeta underwent amplification. MiXCR was run by TCRdb on the immunoSEQ multiplex PCR reads, yielding one entry per CDR3 protein. The sample lists about 150,000 distinct CDR3 sequences, over 95% occurring once. CDR1 and CDR2 from the germline V gene are SQVTM and ANQGSEA. The CDR3 is 12 residues long. Trimming took off 2 bases at V and 4 bases at J, with 9 bases between the two ends. TCR beta sequences were obtained from blood CD8+ and CD4+ T cells. Negative isolation yielded CD8+ and CD4+ T cells; FACS enriched TEMRA cells.

V gene TRBV29-1 combines with J gene TRBJ2-7; perhaps TRBD1 as D (5 bases). This receptor was taken from a human donor with multiple sclerosis. The sample was CD8+ T cells from PBMCs. The chain's CDR3 is CSVEIGEYEQYF. CDR3 DNA sequence: TGCAGCGTTGAAATAGGGGAATACGAGCAGTACTTC.